The subject of this entry is one TCR beta chain. These data are taken from a study of T cell changes during pregnancy in multiple sclerosis. Libraries were prepared by immunoSEQ multiplex PCR; TCRdb keeps only in-frame clonotypes and omits some of them. The table has about 87,000 clones, around 95% seen once. V lost 5 bases and J 4 bases, leaving 17 bases between the germline ends. The CDR3 is 15 residues long. CDR1 is KGHSH and CDR2 is LQKENI in the germline V gene. The sample consisted of peripheral blood, taken in the third trimester of pregnancy. V gene TRBV18 combines with J gene TRBJ1-2, with D possibly TRBD1 on 5 matching bases. The receptor was derived from a female donor in good health, enrolled as a control in a pregnancy study. The CDR3 reads CASSTRDWGIYGYTF. The CDR3 DNA reads TGTGCCAGCTCAACACGGGACTGGGGTATCTATGGCTACACCTTC.